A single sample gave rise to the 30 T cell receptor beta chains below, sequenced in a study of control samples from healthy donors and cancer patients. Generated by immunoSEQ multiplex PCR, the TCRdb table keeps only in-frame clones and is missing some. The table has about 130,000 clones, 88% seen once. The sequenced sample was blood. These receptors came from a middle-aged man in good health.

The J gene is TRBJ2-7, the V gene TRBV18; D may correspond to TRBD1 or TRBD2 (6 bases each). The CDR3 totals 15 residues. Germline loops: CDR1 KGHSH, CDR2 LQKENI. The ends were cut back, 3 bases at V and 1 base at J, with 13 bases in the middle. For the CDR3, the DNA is TGTGCCAGCTCACCTAGGAGGGGGGCGTCCTACGAGCAGTACTTC. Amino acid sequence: CASSPRRGASYEQYF.

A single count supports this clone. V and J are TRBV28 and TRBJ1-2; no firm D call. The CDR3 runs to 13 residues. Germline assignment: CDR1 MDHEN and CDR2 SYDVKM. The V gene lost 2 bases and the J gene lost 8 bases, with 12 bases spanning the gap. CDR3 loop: CASSLRGSRGYTF. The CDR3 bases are TGTGCCAGCAGTTTACGGGGATCGAGAGGCTACACCTTC.

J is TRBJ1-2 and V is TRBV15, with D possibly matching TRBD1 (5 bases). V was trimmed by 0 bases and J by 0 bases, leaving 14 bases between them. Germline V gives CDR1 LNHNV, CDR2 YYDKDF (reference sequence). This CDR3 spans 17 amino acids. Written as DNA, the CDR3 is TGTGCCACCAGCAGAGATTCCTGGAGGGGAGCTAACTATGGCTACACCTTC. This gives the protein CATSRDSWRGANYGYTF.

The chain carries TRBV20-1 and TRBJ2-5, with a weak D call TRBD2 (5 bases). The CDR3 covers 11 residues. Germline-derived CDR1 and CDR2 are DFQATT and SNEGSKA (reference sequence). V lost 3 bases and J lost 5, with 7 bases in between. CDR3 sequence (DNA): TGCAGTGCTAGGGGGAGTGAGACCCAGTACTTC. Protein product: CSARGSETQYF.

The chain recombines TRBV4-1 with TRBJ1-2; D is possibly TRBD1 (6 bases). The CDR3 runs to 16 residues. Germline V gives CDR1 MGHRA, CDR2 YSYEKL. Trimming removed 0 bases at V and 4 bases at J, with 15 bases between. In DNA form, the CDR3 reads TGCGCCAGCAGCCAAGAGTCGACCAGGGGTAGCTATGGCTACACCTTC. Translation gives CASSQESTRGSYGYTF.

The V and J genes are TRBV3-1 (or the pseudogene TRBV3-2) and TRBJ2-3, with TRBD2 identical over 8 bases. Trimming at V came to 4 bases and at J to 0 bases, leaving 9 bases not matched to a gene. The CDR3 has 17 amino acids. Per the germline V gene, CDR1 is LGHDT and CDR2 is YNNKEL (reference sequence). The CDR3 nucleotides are TGTGCCAGCAGCCCAAGCGGGGGCCTACTTAGCACAGATACGCAGTATTTT. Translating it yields CASSPSGGLLSTDTQYF.

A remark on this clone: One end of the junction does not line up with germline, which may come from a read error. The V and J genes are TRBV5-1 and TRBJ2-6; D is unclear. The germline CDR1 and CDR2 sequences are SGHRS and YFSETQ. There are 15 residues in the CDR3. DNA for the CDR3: TGCGCCAGCAGCTTGGAGGGTTATGGGACCAACGTCCTGACTTTC. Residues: CASSLEGYGTNVLTF.

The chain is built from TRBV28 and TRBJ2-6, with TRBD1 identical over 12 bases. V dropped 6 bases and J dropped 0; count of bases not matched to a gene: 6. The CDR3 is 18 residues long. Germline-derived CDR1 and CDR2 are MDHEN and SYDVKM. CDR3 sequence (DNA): TGTGCCAGCAGGGGGACAGGGGGCTCCCTCTCTGGGGCCAACGTCCTGACTTTC. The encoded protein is CASRGTGGSLSGANVLTF.

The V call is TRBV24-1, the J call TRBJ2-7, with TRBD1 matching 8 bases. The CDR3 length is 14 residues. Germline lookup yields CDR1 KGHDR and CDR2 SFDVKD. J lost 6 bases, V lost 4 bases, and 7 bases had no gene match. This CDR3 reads CATSEPGQVGEQYF. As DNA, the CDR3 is TGTGCCACCAGTGAACCGGGACAGGTCGGCGAGCAGTACTTC.

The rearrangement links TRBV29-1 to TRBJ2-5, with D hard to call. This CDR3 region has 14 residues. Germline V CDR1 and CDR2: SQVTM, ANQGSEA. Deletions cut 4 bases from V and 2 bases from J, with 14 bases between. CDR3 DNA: TGCAGCGTTGTCGAGCCAGTAGTTCAAGAGACCCAGTACTTC. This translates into CSVVEPVVQETQYF.

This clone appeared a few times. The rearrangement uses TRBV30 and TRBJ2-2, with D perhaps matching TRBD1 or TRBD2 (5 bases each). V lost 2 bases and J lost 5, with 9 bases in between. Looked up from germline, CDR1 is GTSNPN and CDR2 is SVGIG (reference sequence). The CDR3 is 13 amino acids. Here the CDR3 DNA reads TGTGCCTGGAGTTGGGGGAAAACCGGGGAGCTGTTTTTT. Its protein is CAWSWGKTGELFF.

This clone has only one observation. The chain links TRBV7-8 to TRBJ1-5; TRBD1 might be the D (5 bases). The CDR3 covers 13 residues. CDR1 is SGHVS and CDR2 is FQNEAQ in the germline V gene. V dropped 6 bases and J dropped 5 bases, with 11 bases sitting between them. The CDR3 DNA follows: TGTGCCAGCAGAGAGGGGACCGATCAGCCCCAGCATTTT. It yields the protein CASREGTDQPQHF.

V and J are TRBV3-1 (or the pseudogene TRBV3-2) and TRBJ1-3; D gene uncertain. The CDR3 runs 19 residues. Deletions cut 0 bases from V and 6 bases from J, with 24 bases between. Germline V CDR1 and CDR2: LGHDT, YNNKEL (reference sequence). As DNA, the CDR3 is TGTGCCAGCAGCCAAGAATCCCCCGAATGGAGGCCGATGGAAAACACCATATATTTT. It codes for CASSQESPEWRPMENTIYF.

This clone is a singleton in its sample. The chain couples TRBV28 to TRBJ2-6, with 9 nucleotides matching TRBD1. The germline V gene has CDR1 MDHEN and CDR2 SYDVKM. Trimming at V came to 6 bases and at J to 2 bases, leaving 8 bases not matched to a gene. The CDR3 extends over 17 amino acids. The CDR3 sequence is CASSSPQGATGANVLTF. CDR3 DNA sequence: TGTGCCAGCAGCAGTCCACAGGGGGCGACTGGGGCCAACGTCCTGACTTTC.

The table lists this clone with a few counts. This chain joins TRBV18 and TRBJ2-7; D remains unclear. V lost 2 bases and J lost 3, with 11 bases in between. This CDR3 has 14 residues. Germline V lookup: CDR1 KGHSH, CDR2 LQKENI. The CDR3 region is CASSPSLGHYEQYF. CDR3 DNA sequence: TGTGCCAGCTCACCAAGCCTTGGTCACTACGAGCAGTACTTC.

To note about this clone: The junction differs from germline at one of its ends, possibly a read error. The CDR3 is CARSLMAGGDTEAFF. The CDR3 nucleotides read TGTGCCCGCAGCTTGATGGCGGGGGGGGACACTGAAGCTTTCTTT. The chain has TRBV5-6 and TRBJ1-1; weak D call: TRBD1 (5 bases). The CDR3 contains 15 residues. Per germline, CDR1 SGHDT and CDR2 YYEEEE. Based on the CDR3 plus reference TRBV5-6 and TRBJ1-1, the full variable domain is DAGVTQSPTHLIKTRGQQVTLRCSPKSGHDTVSWYQQALGQGPQFIFQYYEEEERQRGNFPDRFSGHQFPNYSSELNVNALLLGDSALYLCARSLMAGGDTEAFFGQGTRLTVV.

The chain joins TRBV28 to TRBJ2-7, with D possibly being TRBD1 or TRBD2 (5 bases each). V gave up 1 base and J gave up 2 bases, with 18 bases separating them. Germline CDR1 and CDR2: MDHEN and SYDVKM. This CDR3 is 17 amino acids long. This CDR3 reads CASSLFLRPGPTYEQYF. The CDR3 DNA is TGTGCCAGCAGTTTATTCCTGCGTCCGGGACCGACCTACGAGCAGTACTTC.

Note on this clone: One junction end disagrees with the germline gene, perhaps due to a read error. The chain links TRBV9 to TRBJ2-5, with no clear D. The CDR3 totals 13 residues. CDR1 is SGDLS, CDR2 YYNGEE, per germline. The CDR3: CASSVVSQGTQYF. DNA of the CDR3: TGTGCCAGCAGCGTAGTCAGCCAAGGGACCCAGTACTTC.

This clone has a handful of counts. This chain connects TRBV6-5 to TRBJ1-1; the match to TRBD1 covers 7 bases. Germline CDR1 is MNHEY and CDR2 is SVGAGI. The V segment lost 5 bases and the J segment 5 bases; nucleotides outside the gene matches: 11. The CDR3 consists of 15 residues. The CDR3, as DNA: TGTGCCAGCAGTCCCCAGACAGGGTTTGGGACTGAAGCTTTCTTT. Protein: CASSPQTGFGTEAFF.

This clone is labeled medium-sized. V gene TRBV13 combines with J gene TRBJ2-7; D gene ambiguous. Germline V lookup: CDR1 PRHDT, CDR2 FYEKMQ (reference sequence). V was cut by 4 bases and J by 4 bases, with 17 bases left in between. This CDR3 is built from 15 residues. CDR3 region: CASSSTPVDLYEQYF. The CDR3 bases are TGTGCCAGCAGCTCTACCCCCGTAGACTTATACGAGCAGTACTTC.

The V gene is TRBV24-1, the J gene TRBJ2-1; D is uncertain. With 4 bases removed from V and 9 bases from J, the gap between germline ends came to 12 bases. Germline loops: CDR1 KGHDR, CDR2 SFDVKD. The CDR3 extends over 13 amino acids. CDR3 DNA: TGTGCCACCAGTGACCCCCAACGGGCTGAGCAGTTCTTC. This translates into CATSDPQRAEQFF.

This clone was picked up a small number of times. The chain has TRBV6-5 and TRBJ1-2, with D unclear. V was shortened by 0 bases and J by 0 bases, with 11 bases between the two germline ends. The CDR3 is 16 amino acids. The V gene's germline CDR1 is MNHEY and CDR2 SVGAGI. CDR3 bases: TGTGCCAGCAGTTACTCCAGTTTCAGTTCTAACTATGGCTACACCTTC. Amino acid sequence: CASSYSSFSSNYGYTF.

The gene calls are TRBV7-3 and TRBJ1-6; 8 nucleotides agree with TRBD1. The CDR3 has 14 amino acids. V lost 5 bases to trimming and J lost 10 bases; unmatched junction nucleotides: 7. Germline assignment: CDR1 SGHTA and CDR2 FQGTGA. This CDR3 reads CASSLTGGDSPLHF. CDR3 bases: TGTGCCAGCAGCCTCACAGGGGGAGACTCACCCCTCCACTTT.

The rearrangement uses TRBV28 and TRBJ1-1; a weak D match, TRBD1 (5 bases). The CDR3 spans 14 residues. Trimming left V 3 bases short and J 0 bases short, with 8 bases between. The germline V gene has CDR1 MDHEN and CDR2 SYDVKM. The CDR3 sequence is CASSFSGMNTEAFF. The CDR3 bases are TGTGCCAGCAGTTTTTCAGGGATGAACACTGAAGCTTTCTTT.

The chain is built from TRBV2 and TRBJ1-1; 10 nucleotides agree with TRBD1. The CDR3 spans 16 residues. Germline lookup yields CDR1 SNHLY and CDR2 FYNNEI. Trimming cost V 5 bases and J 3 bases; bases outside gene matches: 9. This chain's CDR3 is CASSLRDRGAYTEAFF. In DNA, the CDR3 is TGTGCCAGCAGTCTCCGGGACAGGGGAGCTTACACTGAAGCTTTCTTT.

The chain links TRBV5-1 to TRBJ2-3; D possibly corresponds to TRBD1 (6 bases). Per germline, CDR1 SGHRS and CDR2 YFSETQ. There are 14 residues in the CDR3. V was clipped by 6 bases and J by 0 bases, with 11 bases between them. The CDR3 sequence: CASIGQLSTDTQYF. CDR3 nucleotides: TGCGCCAGCATCGGACAGCTAAGCACAGATACGCAGTATTTT.

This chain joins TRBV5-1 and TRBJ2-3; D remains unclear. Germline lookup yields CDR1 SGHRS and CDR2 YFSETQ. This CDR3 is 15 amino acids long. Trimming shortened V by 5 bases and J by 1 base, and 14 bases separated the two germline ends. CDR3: CASSPGDVGTDTQYF. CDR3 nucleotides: TGCGCCAGCAGTCCTGGGGATGTCGGCACAGATACGCAGTATTTT. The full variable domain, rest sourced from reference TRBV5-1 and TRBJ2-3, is KAGVTQTPRYLIKTRGQQVTLSCSPISGHRSVSWYQQTPGQGLQFLFEYFSETQRNKGNFPGRFSGRQFSNSRSEMNVSTLELGDSALYLCASSPGDVGTDTQYFGPGTRLTVL.

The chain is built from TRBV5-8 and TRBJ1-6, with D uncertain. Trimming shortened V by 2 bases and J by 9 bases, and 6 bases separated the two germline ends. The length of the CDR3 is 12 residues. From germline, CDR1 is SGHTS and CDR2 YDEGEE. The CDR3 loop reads CASSFYGSPLHF. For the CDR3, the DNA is TGTGCCAGCAGCTTCTACGGTTCACCCCTCCACTTT.

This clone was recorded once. This chain's CDR3 is CAWSRGRDTGELFF. Written as DNA, the CDR3 is TGTGCCTGGAGCAGGGGGCGAGACACCGGGGAGCTGTTTTTT. The J gene is TRBJ2-2, the V gene TRBV30; 8 nucleotides agree with TRBD1. The CDR3 has 14 residues. J gave up 3 bases and V 3 bases, and 3 bases lay outside the gene matches. The germline V gene encodes CDR1 GTSNPN and CDR2 SVGIG (reference sequence). The full variable domain, with the rest looked up from reference TRBV30 and TRBJ2-2, is SQTIHQWPATLVQPVGSPLSLECTVEGTSNPNLYWYRQAAGRGLQLLFYSVGIGQISSEVPQNLSASRPQDRQFILSSKKLLLSDSGFYLCAWSRGRDTGELFFGEGSRLTVL.

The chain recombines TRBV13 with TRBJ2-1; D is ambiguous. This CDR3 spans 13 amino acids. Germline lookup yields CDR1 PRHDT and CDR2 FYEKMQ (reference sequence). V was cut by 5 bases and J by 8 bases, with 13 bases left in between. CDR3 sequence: CASSRAPRDEQFF. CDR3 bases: TGTGCCAGCAGCAGGGCTCCAAGGGATGAGCAGTTCTTC.